Shown below are 21 T cell receptor beta chains from a single sample sequenced in a study of cytomegalovirus exposure and HLA in healthy donors. The primer mix had 60 Vbeta and 13 Jbeta primers. This table comes from immunoSEQ multiplex PCR, and its TCRdb copy is limited to in-frame clones, with some not included. The sample has about 190,000 clones, about 80% seen once. The sequenced sample consisted of PBMCs. These receptors came from a woman aged 45-65 years in good health and CMV-seropositive.

The genes are TRBV14 and TRBJ2-5, with D perhaps matching TRBD1 (6 bases). CDR1 is SGHDN and CDR2 is FVKESK in the germline V gene. This CDR3 has 15 amino acids. With 0 bases removed from V and 5 bases from J, the gap between germline ends came to 13 bases. The CDR3 loop is CASSQELSRGETQYF. DNA of the CDR3: TGTGCCAGCAGCCAAGAGTTGTCCAGGGGTGAGACCCAGTACTTC.

V is TRBV19 and J is TRBJ1-2; TRBD1 matches at 10 bases. This CDR3 has 17 residues. The J segment lost 6 bases and the V segment lost 8 bases, leaving 18 bases of the junction unmatched. Per the germline V gene, CDR1 is LNHDA and CDR2 is SQIVND (reference sequence). The CDR3 spells CASRHTNRDRGSHGYTF. The CDR3 DNA is TGTGCCAGTCGACACACGAACAGGGACAGGGGTAGCCATGGCTACACCTTC.

The chain links TRBV27 to TRBJ1-4, with 10 bases fitting TRBD1. V lost 6 bases, J lost 8 bases, and 6 bases stayed unmatched. The CDR3 covers 14 residues. The germline CDR1 and CDR2 sequences are MNHEY and SMNVEV (reference sequence). The CDR3 sequence is CASSPDRGQEKLFF. CDR3 bases: TGTGCCAGCAGCCCCGACAGGGGGCAGGAAAAACTGTTTTTT.

In this sample, this clone turned up a few times. This chain links TRBV19 with TRBJ2-7, with D unclear. The germline V gene encodes CDR1 LNHDA and CDR2 SQIVND (reference sequence). V dropped 5 bases and J dropped 5 bases, with 13 bases sitting between them. The CDR3 extends over 13 amino acids. CDR3 sequence: CASSALVGHEQYF. CDR3 DNA sequence: TGTGCCAGTAGTGCCCTCGTGGGCCACGAGCAGTACTTC.

J is TRBJ2-7 and V is TRBV18; 9 bases map to TRBD1. This CDR3 comprises 15 residues. Germline trimming cut 3 bases from V and 6 bases from J; bases unmatched to any gene: 9. The V gene's germline CDR1 is KGHSH and CDR2 LQKENI. The chain's CDR3 is CASSPDRGGFGEQYF. The CDR3 DNA reads as TGTGCCAGCTCACCTGACAGGGGGGGGTTCGGCGAGCAGTACTTC.

This chain links TRBV6-6 with TRBJ1-6; weak D call: TRBD1 (6 bases). V was trimmed by 9 bases and J by 0 bases, leaving 12 bases between them. This CDR3 has 15 amino acids. Germline CDR1 and CDR2: MNHNY and SVGAGI (reference sequence). Here the CDR3 DNA reads TGTGCCAGTTTACAGGGTAGCTCCTATAATTCACCCCTCCACTTT. This encodes CASLQGSSYNSPLHF.

The gene calls are TRBV7-9 and TRBJ2-1; 7 bases are a match to TRBD1. The CDR3 length is 14 residues. The germline V gene has CDR1 SEHNR and CDR2 FQNEAQ (reference sequence). Losses at the gene ends were 5 bases for V and 4 bases for J; bases not matched to a gene: 5. The CDR3 nucleotides are TGTGCCAGCAGCCACCGACAGGGTTACAATGAGCAGTTCTTC. This encodes CASSHRQGYNEQFF.

This clone has a single count. The V gene is TRBV7-2, the J gene TRBJ1-5; 8 nucleotides match TRBD1. The CDR3 covers 15 residues. Germline values: CDR1 SGHTA, CDR2 FQGNSA. V shed 4 bases, J shed 6 bases, and the junction held 8 bases outside the gene matches. The chain's CDR3 is CASSSRTGQGQPQHF. The CDR3 DNA follows: TGTGCCAGCAGCTCCCGGACAGGACAGGGTCAGCCCCAGCATTTT. The complete variable domain, with remaining parts taken from reference TRBV7-2 and TRBJ1-5, reads GAGVSQSPSNKVTEKGKDVELRCDPISGHTALYWYRQSLGQGLEFLIYFQGNSAPDKSGLPSDRFSAERTGGSVSTLTIQRTQQEDSAVYLCASSSRTGQGQPQHFGDGTRLSIL.

This clone was found once. The rearrangement links TRBV2 to TRBJ2-5, with D perhaps TRBD2 (6 bases). The germline gives CDR1 SNHLY, CDR2 FYNNEI. Trimming shortened V by 2 bases and J by 1 base, and 11 bases separated the two germline ends. The CDR3 loop spans 15 amino acids. The CDR3 loop reads CASSESTAGQETQYF. The CDR3 nucleotides are TGTGCCAGCAGTGAATCGACAGCGGGCCAAGAGACCCAGTACTTC.

The J gene is TRBJ2-7, the V gene TRBV5-4; possibly TRBD2 for D (6 bases). CDR1 is SGHNT and CDR2 is YYREEE in the germline V gene (reference sequence). This CDR3 is 15 amino acids long. The V end was cut by 1 base, the J end by 0 bases, with 11 bases between. DNA for the CDR3: TGTGCCAGCAGCTTGAACCGGGGGTACTCCTACGAGCAGTACTTC. Its translation is CASSLNRGYSYEQYF.

The J gene is TRBJ2-5, the V gene TRBV9; D gene ambiguous. The length of the CDR3 is 13 residues. Trimming took off 5 bases at V and 5 bases at J, with 13 bases between the two ends. CDR1 is SGDLS and CDR2 is YYNGEE in the germline V gene. CDR3 loop: CASSIQERETQYF. The CDR3 bases are TGTGCCAGCAGTATTCAGGAACGGGAGACCCAGTACTTC.

The V and J genes are TRBV5-1 and TRBJ2-5, with 7 bases fitting TRBD2. CDR3 length: 14 residues. J gave up 3 bases and V 4 bases, and 6 bases lay outside the gene matches. The germline V gene encodes CDR1 SGHRS and CDR2 YFSETQ. The CDR3 here is CASSPGTNKETQYF. DNA of the CDR3: TGCGCCAGCAGCCCCGGGACTAACAAAGAGACCCAGTACTTC.

This chain joins TRBV10-2 and TRBJ2-7, with 7 bases identical to TRBD1. Losses at the gene ends were 2 bases for V and 0 bases for J; bases not matched to a gene: 4. Germline lookup yields CDR1 WSHSY and CDR2 SAAADI. This CDR3 is built from 15 residues. CDR3 DNA sequence: TGCGCCAGCAGTGAGCACCGACAGGGCTCCTACGAGCAGTACTTC. Encoded protein: CASSEHRQGSYEQYF.

The V call is TRBV4-2, the J call TRBJ2-5, with TRBD1 matching over 8 bases. V lost 4 bases and J lost 3; bases outside the gene matches: 7. Germline CDR1 and CDR2: LGHNA and YNFKEQ. The CDR3 contains 15 residues. CDR3: CASSPPGQGEETQYF. The CDR3 DNA sequence: TGTGCCAGCAGCCCCCCCGGACAGGGTGAAGAGACCCAGTACTTC.

In this sample, this clone turned up once. Other nucleotide sequences in the sample specify the same CDR3. V usage is TRBV6-6 and J usage is TRBJ1-5; no definite D call. Trimming removed 2 bases at V and 1 base at J, with 9 bases between. The CDR3 extends over 15 amino acids. The germline V gene has CDR1 MNHNY and CDR2 SVGAGI (reference sequence). The CDR3 loop reads CASSYGRLSNQPQHF. CDR3 DNA: TGTGCCAGCAGTTACGGCAGGTTAAGCAATCAGCCCCAGCATTTT.

The chain combines TRBV5-6 with TRBJ2-5, with a weak D call TRBD2 (6 bases). The CDR3 totals 16 residues. Deletions cut 1 base from V and 1 base from J, with 14 bases between. Per germline, CDR1 SGHDT and CDR2 YYEEEE. The CDR3 is CASSLLRETFQETQYF. CDR3 DNA: TGTGCCAGCAGCTTGTTACGGGAGACTTTCCAAGAGACCCAGTACTTC.

V gene TRBV7-3 combines with J gene TRBJ2-1; D remains unclear. V was trimmed by 2 bases and J by 0 bases, leaving 11 bases between them. The germline V gene has CDR1 SGHTA and CDR2 FQGTGA. The CDR3 contains 16 residues. The CDR3 sequence is CASSLGPESSYNEQFF. Written as DNA, the CDR3 is TGTGCCAGCAGCTTAGGTCCGGAGAGCTCCTACAATGAGCAGTTCTTC.

The gene calls are TRBV10-1 and TRBJ1-1; D is perhaps TRBD1 (5 bases). This CDR3 contains 14 residues. V was cut by 6 bases and J by 3 bases, with 14 bases left in between. In germline, CDR1 is WNHNN, CDR2 SYGVQD (reference sequence). CDR3 in DNA: TGCGCCAGCAGCCCCGGGGGTGCCTACACTGAAGCTTTCTTT. Its translation is CASSPGGAYTEAFF.

V and J are TRBV21-1 and TRBJ2-3; TRBD1 is the table's D call and was not checked against the DNA. TRBV21-1 has pseudogene status. The CDR3 consists of 14 residues. DNA for the CDR3: TGTGCCAGCAAGGGGGCCAGGCTCACAGATACGCAGTATTTT. Protein product: CASKGARLTDTQYF.

The chain is built from TRBV6-1 and TRBJ1-2; D remains ambiguous. Between the trimmed V and J ends, which lost 5 bases and 5 bases, there was a span of 15 bases. CDR1 is MNHNS and CDR2 is SASEGT in the germline V gene. This CDR3 is built from 14 residues. This CDR3 is CASSKEPRGYGYTF. In DNA form, the CDR3 reads TGTGCCAGCAGTAAGGAGCCGCGGGGATATGGCTACACCTTC.

This clone was counted once. V and J are TRBV10-3 and TRBJ1-1, with 7 positions matching TRBD1. CDR3 length equals 14 residues. V dropped 3 bases and J dropped 4; count of bases not matched to a gene: 5. Germline V gives CDR1 ENHRY, CDR2 SYGVKD. The DNA for the CDR3 is TGTGCCATCAGTGAAAGGGGGCGGGCCACTGAAGCTTTCTTT. Protein: CAISERGRATEAFF.